Here is one T cell receptor beta chain with its context. This specimen comes from a study of blood T cells in healthy people across ages. Alongside a J-beta primer mix, a sample-barcoded 5' primer served in a second PCR lasting 7 to 11 cycles. Via MiXCR, TCRdb re-called the 5' RACE reads, giving one row per CDR3 protein. The sample lists some 780,000 distinct CDR3 sequences, more than 55% seen once, with roughly 25% in the top ten. This sequence was found in a man aged 35-49 years in good health. The sample taken for sequencing was blood.

The CDR3 region is CAISESEKVGQPQHF. Written as DNA, the CDR3 is TGTGCCATCAGTGAGTCCGAGAAGGTCGGGCAGCCCCAGCATTTT. V usage is TRBV10-3 and J usage is TRBJ1-5, with no clear D. Per the germline V gene, CDR1 is ENHRY and CDR2 is SYGVKD. The CDR3 extends over 15 amino acids. Trimming left V 0 bases short and J 7 bases short, with 13 bases between.